Reported below is one TCR beta chain. A read error may be the cause here, since a much bigger clone is one base away. The study co-extracted DNA and RNA from around 18-30 mg of unsorted bulk tissue. Donors were untreated and chronically infected with HBV. The record originates from a study of tumor-infiltrating lymphocytes in primary liver carcinoma. Study-level background: Samples returned roughly 3.65 to 7.13 million productive TCRbeta reads each. Read depth did not differ significantly between tissue types.

Using a constant-region primer together with ProtoScript II reverse transcriptase, TCR beta cDNA was made from about 500 ng of total RNA. Three nested multiplex PCR rounds of slightly modified ARM-PCR generated TCR beta libraries. A single record per CDR3 protein comes from TCRdb applying MiXCR to the multiplex PCR reads. This repertoire shows approximately 110,000 distinct CDR3 sequences, about 68% found once; its top ten account for 9.3%. The receptor comes from a woman in her sixties with primary liver carcinoma and hepatitis B virus infection. The sequenced material came from liver tumor tissue from sampling region 1. As to subset: tumor region T1, superior pole.

CDR3 in amino acids: CAGSEYQETQYF. In DNA, the CDR3 is TGTGCCGGCAGCGAGTACCAAGAGACCCAGTACTTC. This sequence joins TRBV12-3 or TRBV12-4 and TRBJ2-5; D unclear. This CDR3 spans 12 amino acids.